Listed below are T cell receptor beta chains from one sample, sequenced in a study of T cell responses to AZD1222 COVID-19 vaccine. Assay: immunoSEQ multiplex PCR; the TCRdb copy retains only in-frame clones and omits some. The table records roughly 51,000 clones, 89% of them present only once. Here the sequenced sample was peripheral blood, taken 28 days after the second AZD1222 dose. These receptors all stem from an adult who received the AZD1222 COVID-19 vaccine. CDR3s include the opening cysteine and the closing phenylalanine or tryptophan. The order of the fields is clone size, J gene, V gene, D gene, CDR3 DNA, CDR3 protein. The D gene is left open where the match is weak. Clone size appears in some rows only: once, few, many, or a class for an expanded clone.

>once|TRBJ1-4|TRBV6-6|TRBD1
TGTGCCAGCAGTTACGTTGGACAGGGAGGTGAAAAACTGTTTTTT
CASSYVGQGGEKLFF
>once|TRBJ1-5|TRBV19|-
TGTGCCAGTAGTATAGTCTTTGGGGGCCCGGGCCAGCCCCAGCATTTT
CASSIVFGGPGQPQHF
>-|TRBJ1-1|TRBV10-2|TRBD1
TGCGCCAGCAGTGGGTCCCAGACAGGGGGAAATAGCGACACTGAAGCTTTCTTT
CASSGSQTGGNSDTEAFF
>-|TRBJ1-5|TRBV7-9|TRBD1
TGTGCCAGCAGCCGGCAGGACAGGGATCTTCATCAGCCCCAGCATTTT
CASSRQDRDLHQPQHF
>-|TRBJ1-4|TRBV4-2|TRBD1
TGTGCCAGCAGCCAAGATCGATTGGGCAGGGGGGCAACTAATGAAAAACTGTTTTTT
CASSQDRLGRGATNEKLFF
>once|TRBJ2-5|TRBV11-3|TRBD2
TGTGCCAGCAGCCAGGGTGGGAGCGGGAGTGCGGAGACCCAGTACTTC
CASSQGGSGSAETQYF
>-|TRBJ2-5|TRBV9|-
TGTGCCAGCAGCGTACCGGACGGGGTAGGAGAGACCCAGTACTTC
CASSVPDGVGETQYF
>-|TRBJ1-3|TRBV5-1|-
TGCGCCAGCAGCCCCGGCGGCGGAAACACCATATATTTT
CASSPGGGNTIYF
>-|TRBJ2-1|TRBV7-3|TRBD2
TGTGCCAGCAGCTTAAAACCGGCTAGCGGGGTGGGCTACAATGAGCAGTTCTTC
CASSLKPASGVGYNEQFF
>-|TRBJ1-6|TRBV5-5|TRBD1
TGTGCCAGCACCCAGGACAGGGGGCCTTCACCCCTCCACTTT
CASTQDRGPSPLHF
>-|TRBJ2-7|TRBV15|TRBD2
TGTGCCACCAGCAGAGATCCCCGGACTAGCGGCCCCTACGAGCAGTACTTC
CATSRDPRTSGPYEQYF
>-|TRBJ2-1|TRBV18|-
TGTGCCAGCTCTAGGTCCGAGGATGAGCAGTTCTTC
CASSRSEDEQFF
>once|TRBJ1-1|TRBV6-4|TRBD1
TGTGCCAGCAGTGAGGCCGGGACAGGGCTCACTGAAGCTTTCTTT
CASSEAGTGLTEAFF
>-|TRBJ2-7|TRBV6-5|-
TGTGCCAGCACGGTGTCGACACGAACCTACGAGCAGTACTTC
CASTVSTRTYEQYF
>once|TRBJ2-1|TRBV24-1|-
TGTGCCACCAGTTTCAGGGGAAATGAGCAGTTCTTC
CATSFRGNEQFF
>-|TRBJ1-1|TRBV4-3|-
TGCGCCAGCAGCCAAGTTAGGGGGGGCGGAACTGAAGCTTTCTTT
CASSQVRGGGTEAFF
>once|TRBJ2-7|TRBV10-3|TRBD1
TGTGCCATCAGTGAGAAACAGGGGTCTTCCTACGAGCAGTACTTC
CAISEKQGSSYEQYF
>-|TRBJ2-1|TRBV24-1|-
TGTGCCACCAGCCGCGGGGGCTCGGTCAATGAGCAGTTCTTC
CATSRGGSVNEQFF
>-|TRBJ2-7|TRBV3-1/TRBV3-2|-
TGTGCCAGCAGTGCCAACAGGGGACTTCGTTACGAGCAGTACTTC
CASSANRGLRYEQYF
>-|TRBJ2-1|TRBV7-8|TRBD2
TGTGCCAGCAGCCGCGGGAGTCGGAATGAGCAGTTCTTC
CASSRGSRNEQFF
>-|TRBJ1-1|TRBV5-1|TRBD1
TGCGCCAGCAGCTTGGTTCGACAGGGGAACACTGAAGCTTTCTTT
CASSLVRQGNTEAFF
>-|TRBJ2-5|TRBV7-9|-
TGTGCCAGCAGCTTAGACCCGGGAGTAAGAGAGACCCAGTACTTC
CASSLDPGVRETQYF
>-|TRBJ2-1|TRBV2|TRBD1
TGTGCCAGCCAAGACAGGGTATCGGTAAATGAGCAGTTCTTC
CASQDRVSVNEQFF
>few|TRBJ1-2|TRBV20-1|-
TGCAGTGCTAGTGGTACAGTTGGGTTCGGCTACACCTTC
CSASGTVGFGYTF
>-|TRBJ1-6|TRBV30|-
TGTGCCTGGAGTGGGGACATAGGATCACCCCTCCACTTT
CAWSGDIGSPLHF
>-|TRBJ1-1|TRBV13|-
TGTGCCAGCAGCTTAGGGTGGGGGACTCTCACTGAAGCTTTCTTT
CASSLGWGTLTEAFF
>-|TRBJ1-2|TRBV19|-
TGTGCCAGCGAACGAGCCCCCCGCTATGGCTACACCTTC
CASERAPRYGYTF
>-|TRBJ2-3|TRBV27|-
TGTGCCAGCAGTTTATTAACAGCGCGAGATACGCAGTATTTT
CASSLLTARDTQYF
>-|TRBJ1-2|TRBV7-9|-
TGTGCCAGCAGCTTAGAGCGGCCAGGGCCTAACTATGGCTACACCTTC
CASSLERPGPNYGYTF
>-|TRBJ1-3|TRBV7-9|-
TGTGCCAGCTCGGGGGGAAACACCATATATTTT
CASSGGNTIYF
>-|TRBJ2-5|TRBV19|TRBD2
TGTGCCAGGCTAGCGGGAGTGGAGACCCAGTACTTC
CARLAGVETQYF
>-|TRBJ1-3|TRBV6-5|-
TGTGCCAGCAGCTCCGTGATGTTCTCTGGAAACACCATATATTTT
CASSSVMFSGNTIYF
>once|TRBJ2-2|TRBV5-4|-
TGTGCCAGCAGCTTGGAGGGGCAGGGGTACACCGGGGAGCTGTTTTTT
CASSLEGQGYTGELFF
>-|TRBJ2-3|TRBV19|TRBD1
TGTGCCAGTAGTGGAGACCGGGACAGGGTCACAGATACGCAGTATTTT
CASSGDRDRVTDTQYF
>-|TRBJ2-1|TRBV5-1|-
TGCGCCAGCAGCCCTTACGGGAGCTCCTACAATGAGCAGTTCTTC
CASSPYGSSYNEQFF
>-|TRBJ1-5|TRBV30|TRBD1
TGTGCCTGGAGTGTAGACAGGGAGGCAAATCAGCCCCAGCATTTT
CAWSVDREANQPQHF
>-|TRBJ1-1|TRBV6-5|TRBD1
TGTGCCAGCACCGCAGGGGGAGAAGCTTTCTTT
CASTAGGEAFF
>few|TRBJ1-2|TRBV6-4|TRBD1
TGTGCCAGCAGTGAGGGACAGGCGAACTCGGGCTACACCTTC
CASSEGQANSGYTF
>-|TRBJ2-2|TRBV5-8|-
TGTGCCAGCAGGCCCGCCGGGACAACGAACACCGGGGAGCTGTTTTTT
CASRPAGTTNTGELFF
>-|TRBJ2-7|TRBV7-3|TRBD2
TGTGCCAGCAGCTTATCCGGGACTAGCGGCTACGAGCAGTACTTC
CASSLSGTSGYEQYF
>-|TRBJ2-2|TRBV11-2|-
TGTGCCAGCAGCTTAGCTAGGTCGGGGGAGCTGTTTTTT
CASSLARSGELFF
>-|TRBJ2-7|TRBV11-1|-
TGTGCCAGCAGCTTAGGCGGCCGAAACTACGAGCAGTACTTC
CASSLGGRNYEQYF
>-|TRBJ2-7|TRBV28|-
TGTGCCAGCAGTTTAGCCCGCTACGAGCAGTACTTC
CASSLARYEQYF
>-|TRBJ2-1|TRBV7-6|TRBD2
TGTGCCAGCAGCGGAACTCTAGCGGGAGGGCCTTTAAGTGAGCAGTTCTTC
CASSGTLAGGPLSEQFF